A selection of T cell receptor beta chains follows, all from one sample in a study of blood T cell repertoires in COVID-19. Produced via immunoSEQ multiplex PCR; TCRdb's table is partial and in-frame only. The sample lists more than 70,000 clones, approximately 78% occurring once. Sample: peripheral blood. The source of these receptors is a human donor in a cohort sampled during active COVID-19. Each CDR3 is given with its conserved first and last residue. D genes are given only for firm matches. The size of a clone is reported for some rows only, either as once, few or many, or as a class for expanded clones.

CDR3 DNA: TGTGCCAGCAGCGCAGGGGCCACCCCCGGGGGGGCGGAGACCCAGTACTTC
CDR3 protein: CASSAGATPGGAETQYF
J gene: TRBJ2-5
clone size: .
V gene: TRBV9
D gene: TRBD2

CDR3 DNA: TGTGCCACCAGCAGAGATTCGACCGGGGAGCTGTTTTTT
CDR3 protein: CATSRDSTGELFF
J gene: TRBJ2-2
clone size: .
V gene: TRBV15
D gene: .

CDR3 DNA: TGTGCCTGGACCCCCCAGGGGGCAGATGGCTACACCTTC
CDR3 protein: CAWTPQGADGYTF
J gene: TRBJ1-2
clone size: .
V gene: TRBV30
D gene: TRBD1

CDR3 DNA: TGCGCCAGCAGCTACGGACTAGCGGGGACCTACAATGAGCAGTTCTTC
CDR3 protein: CASSYGLAGTYNEQFF
J gene: TRBJ2-1
clone size: many
V gene: TRBV5-1
D gene: TRBD2

CDR3 DNA: TGTGCCAGCAGCGCCGTCGGACAGGGGTACGACTATGGCTACACCTTC
CDR3 protein: CASSAVGQGYDYGYTF
J gene: TRBJ1-2
clone size: .
V gene: TRBV9
D gene: TRBD1

CDR3 DNA: TGTGCCAGCAGCCGGGACAGCGGCTCTGGGGCCAACGTCCTGACTTTC
CDR3 protein: CASSRDSGSGANVLTF
J gene: TRBJ2-6
clone size: .
V gene: TRBV7-2
D gene: TRBD1

CDR3 DNA: TGTGCTATCCGGGACAGGGGTTTTAGCACTGAAGCTTTCTTT
CDR3 protein: CAIRDRGFSTEAFF
J gene: TRBJ1-1
clone size: .
V gene: TRBV6-5
D gene: TRBD1

CDR3 DNA: TGTGCCACCAGTGCCGCCCGGGATAGGGGGTACACTGAAGCTTTCTTT
CDR3 protein: CATSAARDRGYTEAFF
J gene: TRBJ1-1
clone size: once
V gene: TRBV24-1
D gene: .

CDR3 DNA: TGTGCCAGCAGCCTTATGGGGGCAGGGGGCTACAATGAGCAGTTCTTC
CDR3 protein: CASSLMGAGGYNEQFF
J gene: TRBJ2-1
clone size: .
V gene: TRBV13
D gene: TRBD1

CDR3 DNA: TGTGCCAGCAGACCTACAGGGTTTACTGGAAACACCATATATTTT
CDR3 protein: CASRPTGFTGNTIYF
J gene: TRBJ1-3
clone size: few
V gene: TRBV11-2
D gene: .

CDR3 DNA: TGTGCCACCCGACAGGGCGGGGATGGCTACACCTTC
CDR3 protein: CATRQGGDGYTF
J gene: TRBJ1-2
clone size: .
V gene: TRBV19
D gene: TRBD1

CDR3 DNA: TGTGCCAGCAGCCGCAGTATTTCCCGCGGTGAAGCTTTCTTT
CDR3 protein: CASSRSISRGEAFF
J gene: TRBJ1-1
clone size: many
V gene: TRBV3-1/TRBV3-2
D gene: .

CDR3 DNA: TGTGCCAGCAGCCCCTCCGGTCCCAACGAGCAGTACTTC
CDR3 protein: CASSPSGPNEQYF
J gene: TRBJ2-7
clone size: .
V gene: TRBV3-1/TRBV3-2
D gene: .

CDR3 DNA: TGTGCCAGCACCCGGAGGGCGGGGGTCCACGCAGATACGCAGTATTTT
CDR3 protein: CASTRRAGVHADTQYF
J gene: TRBJ2-3
clone size: .
V gene: TRBV7-9
D gene: TRBD2

CDR3 DNA: TGTGCCAGCAGCTTGGCCGTCAGGGAAATAGCTTTCTTT
CDR3 protein: CASSLAVREIAFF
J gene: TRBJ1-1
clone size: .
V gene: TRBV5-8
D gene: .

CDR3 DNA: TGTGCCAGCAGTTTTTCGGGACAGGGTTATGGCTACACCTTC
CDR3 protein: CASSFSGQGYGYTF
J gene: TRBJ1-2
clone size: .
V gene: TRBV27
D gene: TRBD1